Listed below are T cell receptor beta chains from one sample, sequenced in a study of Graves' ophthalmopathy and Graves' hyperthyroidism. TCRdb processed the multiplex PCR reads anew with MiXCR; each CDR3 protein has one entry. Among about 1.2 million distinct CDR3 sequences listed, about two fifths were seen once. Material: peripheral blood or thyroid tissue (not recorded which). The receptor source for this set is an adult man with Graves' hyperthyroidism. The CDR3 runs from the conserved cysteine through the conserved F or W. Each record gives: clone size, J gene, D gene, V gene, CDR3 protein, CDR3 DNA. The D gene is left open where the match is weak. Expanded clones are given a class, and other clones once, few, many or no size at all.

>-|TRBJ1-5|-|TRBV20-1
CSARPRFNQPQHF
TGCAGTGCTCGGCCAAGGTTCAATCAGCCCCAGCATTTT
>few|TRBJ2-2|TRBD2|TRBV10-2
CASRTSDTGELFF
TGTGCCAGCAGGACTAGCGACACCGGGGAGCTGTTTTTT
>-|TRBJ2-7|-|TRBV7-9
CASSDRLLYEQYF
TGCGCCAGCAGCGATCGACTATTGTACGAGCAGTACTTC
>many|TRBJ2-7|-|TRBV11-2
CASSPTPVEGSHEQYF
TGTGCCAGCAGCCCGACCCCGGTAGAGGGATCCCACGAGCAGTACTTC
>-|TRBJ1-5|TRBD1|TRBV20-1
CSATRTGSSNQPQHF
TGCAGTGCCACGAGGACAGGGTCTAGCAATCAGCCCCAGCATTTT
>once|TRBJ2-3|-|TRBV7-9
CASSRSGPQDTQYF
TGTGCCAGCAGCCGCTCCGGGCCTCAGGATACGCAGTATTTT
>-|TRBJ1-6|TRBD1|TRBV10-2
CASGAGRGRGSPLHF
TGCGCCAGCGGAGCCGGCAGGGGGCGAGGTTCACCCCTCCACTTT
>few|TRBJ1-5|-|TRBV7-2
CASNQGNSNQPQHF
TGTGCCAGCAATCAGGGTAATAGCAATCAGCCCCAGCATTTT
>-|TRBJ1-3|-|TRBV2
CASMFTGNTIYF
TGTGCCAGCATGTTCACTGGAAACACCATATATTTT
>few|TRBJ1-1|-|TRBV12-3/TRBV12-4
CASSVPLGPKGTEAFF
TGTGCCAGCAGTGTCCCTTTGGGCCCCAAAGGGACTGAAGCTTTCTTT
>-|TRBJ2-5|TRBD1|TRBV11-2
CASSLGQYTSQYF
TGTGCCAGCAGCTTGGGACAGTATACGTCCCAGTACTTC
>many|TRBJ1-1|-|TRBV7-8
CASSLRQDNTEAFF
TGTGCCAGCAGCTTAAGACAGGACAACACTGAAGCTTTCTTT
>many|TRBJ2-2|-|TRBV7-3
CASSPVGGELFF
TGTGCCAGCAGCCCCGTCGGCGGGGAGCTGTTTTTT
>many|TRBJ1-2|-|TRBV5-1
CASNTGYNYGYTF
TGCGCCAGCAACACGGGATATAACTATGGCTACACCTTC
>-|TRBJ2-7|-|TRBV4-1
CASSQAWGADEQYF
TGCGCCAGCAGCCAGGCTTGGGGGGCAGACGAGCAGTACTTC
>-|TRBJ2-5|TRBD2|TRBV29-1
CSVATGGQETQYF
TGCAGCGTCGCTACCGGGGGGCAAGAGACCCAGTACTTC
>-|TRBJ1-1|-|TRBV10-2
CASSESRDTEAFF
TGCGCCAGCAGTGAGTCGAGGGATACTGAAGCTTTCTTT
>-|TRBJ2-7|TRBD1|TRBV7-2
CASSPSGVRDSHEQYF
TGTGCCAGCAGCCCCTCCGGCGTCCGGGACAGCCACGAGCAGTACTTC
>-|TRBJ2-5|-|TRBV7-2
CASSFSAGEETQYF
TGTGCCAGCAGCTTCTCCGCGGGTGAGGAGACCCAGTACTTC
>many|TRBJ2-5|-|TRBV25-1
CASSPWGRDLKETQYF
TGTGCCAGCAGCCCATGGGGCAGGGACTTAAAAGAGACCCAGTACTTC
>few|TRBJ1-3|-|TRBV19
CASTRTVAAGNTIYF
TGTGCCAGTACCCGGACAGTTGCGGCTGGAAACACCATATATTTT
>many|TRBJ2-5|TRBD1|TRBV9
CASSEQGPTTQYF
TGTGCCAGCAGCGAACAGGGGCCGACGACCCAGTACTTC